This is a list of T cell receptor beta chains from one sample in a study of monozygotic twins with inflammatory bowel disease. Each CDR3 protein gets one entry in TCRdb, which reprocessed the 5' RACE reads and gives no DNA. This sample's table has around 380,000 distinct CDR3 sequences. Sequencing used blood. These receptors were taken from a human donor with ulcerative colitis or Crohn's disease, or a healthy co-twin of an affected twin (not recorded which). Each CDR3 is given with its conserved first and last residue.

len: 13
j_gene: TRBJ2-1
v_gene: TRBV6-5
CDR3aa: CASSRLSSGSQFF

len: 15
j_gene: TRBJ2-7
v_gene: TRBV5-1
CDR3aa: CASSPRQGSSYEQYF

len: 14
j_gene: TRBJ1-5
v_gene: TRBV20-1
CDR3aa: CSALDRVGNQPQHF

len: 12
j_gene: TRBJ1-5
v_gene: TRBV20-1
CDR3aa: CSARESTQAQHF

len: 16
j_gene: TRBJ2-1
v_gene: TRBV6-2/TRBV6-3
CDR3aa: CASRGLAGNSYNEQFF

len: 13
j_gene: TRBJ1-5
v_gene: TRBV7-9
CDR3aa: CASSNSSRQPQHF

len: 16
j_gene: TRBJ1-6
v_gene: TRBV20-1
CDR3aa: CSARVGVNSYNSPLHF

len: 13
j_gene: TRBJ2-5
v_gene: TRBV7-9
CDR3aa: CASSSTIGGTQYF

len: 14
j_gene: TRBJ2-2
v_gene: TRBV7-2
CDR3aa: CASGADSGAGELFF

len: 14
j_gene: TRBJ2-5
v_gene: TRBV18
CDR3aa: CASSPSGLQETQYF

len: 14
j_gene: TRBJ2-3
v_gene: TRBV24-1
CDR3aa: CATSDPSELNTQYF

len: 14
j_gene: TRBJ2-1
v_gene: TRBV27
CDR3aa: CASTPLGHGNEQFF

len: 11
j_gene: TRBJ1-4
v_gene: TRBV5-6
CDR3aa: CASSLPGEIIF

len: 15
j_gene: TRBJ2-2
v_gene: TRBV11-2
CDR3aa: CASSLFGGGAGELFF

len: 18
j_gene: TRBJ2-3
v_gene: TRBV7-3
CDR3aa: CASSSKLGGRGVRDTQYF

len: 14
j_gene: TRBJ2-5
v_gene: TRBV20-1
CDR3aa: CSAAGTGGFETQYF

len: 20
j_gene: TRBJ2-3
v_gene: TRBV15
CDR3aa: CATSRDRVGLAGGPVDTQYF

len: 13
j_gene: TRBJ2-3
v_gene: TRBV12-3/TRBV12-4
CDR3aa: CASTVRGADTQYF

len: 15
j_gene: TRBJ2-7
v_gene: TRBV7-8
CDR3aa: CASRGAGGRSYEQYF

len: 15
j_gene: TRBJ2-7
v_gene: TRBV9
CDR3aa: CASSVYPQDPYEQYF

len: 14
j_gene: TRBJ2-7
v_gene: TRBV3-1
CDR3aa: CASSQEDRANEQYF

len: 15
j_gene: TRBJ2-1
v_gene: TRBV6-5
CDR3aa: CASSYSGPRDNEQFF